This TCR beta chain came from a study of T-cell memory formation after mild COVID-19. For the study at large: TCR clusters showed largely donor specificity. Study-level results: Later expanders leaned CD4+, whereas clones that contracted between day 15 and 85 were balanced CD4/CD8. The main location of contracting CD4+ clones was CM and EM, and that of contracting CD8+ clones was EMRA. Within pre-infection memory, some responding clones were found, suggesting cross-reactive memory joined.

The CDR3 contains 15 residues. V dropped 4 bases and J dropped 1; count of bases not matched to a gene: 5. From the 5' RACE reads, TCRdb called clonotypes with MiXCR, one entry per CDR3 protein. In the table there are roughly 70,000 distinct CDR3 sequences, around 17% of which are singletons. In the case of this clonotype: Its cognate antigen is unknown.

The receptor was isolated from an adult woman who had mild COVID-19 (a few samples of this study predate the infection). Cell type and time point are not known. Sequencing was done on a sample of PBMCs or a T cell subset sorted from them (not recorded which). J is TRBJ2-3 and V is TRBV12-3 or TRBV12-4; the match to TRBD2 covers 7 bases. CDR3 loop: CASSSDLAGTDTQYF. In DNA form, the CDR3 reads TGTGCCAGCAGTTCTGACCTAGCGGGCACAGATACGCAGTATTTT.